The 17 T cell receptor beta chains presented below share a single source sample, sequenced in a study of Ad26.COV2.S vaccination and SARS-CoV-2 variants. Only in-frame clones appear in the TCRdb table, and some are missing; sequencing was by immunoSEQ multiplex PCR. The sample gives hundreds of thousands of clones, around 89% of which show up once; roughly 1.5% is in the top ten. Regarding treatment: some 20 received Ad26.COV2.S at low or high dose, single or two shots; about 5 received placebo; per-sample allocation not given. The investigators took samples on day 63 after the first vaccine or placebo injection. Specimen: peripheral blood, collected in a trial of Ad26.COV2.S vaccine versus placebo. These receptors were taken from a person between 18 and 65 years old who received the Ad26.COV2.S COVID-19 vaccine or a placebo.

The J gene is TRBJ2-3, the V gene TRBV9; D gene unclear. Germline CDR1 is SGDLS and CDR2 is YYNGEE. Trimming cost V 3 bases and J 1 base, with 6 bases left between them. The CDR3 totals 13 residues. The CDR3 nucleotides read TGTGCCAGCAGCGACCCGGGCACAGATACGCAGTATTTT. This translates into CASSDPGTDTQYF. Full variable domain (missing parts from reference TRBV9 and TRBJ2-3): DSGVTQTPKHLITATGQRVTLRCSPRSGDLSVYWYQQSLDQGLQFLIQYYNGEERAKGNILERFSAQQFPDLHSELNLSSLELGDSALYFCASSDPGTDTQYFGPGTRLTVL.

This clone was counted a single time. Other nucleotide sequences in the sample specify the same CDR3. V is TRBV5-1 and J is TRBJ2-5; 9 bases align to TRBD1. Germline trimming cut 4 bases from V and 3 bases from J; bases unmatched to any gene: 4. There are 14 residues in the CDR3. CDR1 SGHRS and CDR2 YFSETQ come from the germline V gene. The CDR3 nucleotides read TGCGCCAGCAGCCTAGGGGACAGGGAAGAGACCCAGTACTTC. It translates to CASSLGDREETQYF.

This rearrangement joins TRBV30 to TRBJ2-2; weak D call: TRBD1 (6 bases). V dropped 1 base and J dropped 5 bases, with 8 bases sitting between them. This CDR3 has 13 amino acids. The germline gives CDR1 GTSNPN, CDR2 SVGIG (reference sequence). CDR3 region: CAWSAQGTGELFF. For the CDR3, the DNA is TGTGCCTGGAGTGCACAGGGAACCGGGGAGCTGTTTTTT.

J is TRBJ1-1 and V is TRBV30, with D possibly being TRBD1 (6 bases). Germline CDR1 is GTSNPN and CDR2 is SVGIG (reference sequence). This CDR3 is built from 15 residues. The V end was cut by 0 bases, the J end by 1 base, with 12 bases between. The CDR3 DNA sequence: TGTGCCTGGAGTGTAAGTCTCAGGGGGAACACTGAAGCTTTCTTT. Protein sequence: CAWSVSLRGNTEAFF.

V and J are TRBV6-2 or TRBV6-3 and TRBJ1-1, with 9 bases matching TRBD1. This CDR3 spans 16 amino acids. J lost 3 bases, V lost 0 bases, and 5 bases had no gene match. The V gene's germline CDR1 is MNHEY and CDR2 SVGEGT. The CDR3 spells CASSYSSRTGDTEAFF. The DNA of the CDR3 is TGTGCCAGCAGTTACTCGAGCAGGACAGGGGACACTGAAGCTTTCTTT.

A single count supports this clone. V is TRBV13 and J is TRBJ1-5; D is unclear. Germline CDR1 and CDR2: PRHDT and FYEKMQ (reference sequence). There are 14 residues in the CDR3. V shed 5 bases and J shed 1 base, with 9 bases lying between them. The CDR3 DNA is TGTGCCAGCAGCCTAAGAGGGAGCAATCAGCCCCAGCATTTT. It translates to CASSLRGSNQPQHF. Variable domain in full (rest from reference TRBV13 and TRBJ1-5): AAGVIQSPRHLIKEKRETATLKCYPIPRHDTVYWYQQGPGQDPQFLISFYEKMQSDKGSIPDRFSAQQFSDYHSELNMSSLELGDSALYFCASSLRGSNQPQHFGDGTRLSIL.

The chain couples TRBV29-1 to TRBJ2-2; D gene ambiguous. Germline CDR1 and CDR2: SQVTM and ANQGSEA. Trimming left V 1 base short and J 7 bases short, with 7 bases between. This CDR3 is 12 amino acids long. The CDR3 is CSVEGEVGELFF. The CDR3 DNA is TGCAGCGTTGAAGGTGAGGTCGGGGAGCTGTTTTTT.

This chain connects TRBV27 to TRBJ2-7; D is unresolved. CDR1 and CDR2 (germline): MNHEY, SMNVEV (reference sequence). The ends were cut back, 0 bases at V and 3 bases at J, with 9 bases in the middle. This CDR3 spans 14 amino acids. CDR3 nucleotides: TGTGCCAGCAGTTTATCCCCCTCTTTCTACGAGCAGTACTTC. It encodes CASSLSPSFYEQYF.

This clone was picked up a small number of times. V gene TRBV5-1 combines with J gene TRBJ2-2, with 12 positions matching TRBD1. The V and J ends lost 4 bases and 7 bases, in that order; junction bases with no gene match: 5. This CDR3 contains 15 residues. Germline V lookup: CDR1 SGHRS, CDR2 YFSETQ. The CDR3 DNA follows: TGCGCCAGCAGCGCGGGACAGGGGGCCGGCGGGGAGCTGTTTTTT. Amino acids: CASSAGQGAGGELFF.

This chain joins TRBV10-3 and TRBJ1-6, with 8 positions matching TRBD1. Trimming at V came to 4 bases and at J to 6 bases, leaving 8 bases not matched to a gene. Germline V CDR1 and CDR2: ENHRY, SYGVKD. CDR3 length: 16 amino acids. CDR3 amino acids: CAISASGTGPNSPLHF. CDR3 coding DNA: TGTGCCATCAGTGCGAGCGGGACAGGCCCTAATTCACCCCTCCACTTT.

This chain uses TRBV29-1 with TRBJ2-2; 9 positions agree with TRBD1. The J segment lost 6 bases and the V segment lost 4 bases, leaving 6 bases of the junction unmatched. This CDR3 contains 14 residues. Germline-derived CDR1 and CDR2 are SQVTM and ANQGSEA. The CDR3 DNA reads TGCAGCGTTGGGGGACAGGGAGGGGCCGGGGAGCTGTTTTTT. Protein sequence: CSVGGQGGAGELFF.

This clone occurred once. The chain couples TRBV6-5 to TRBJ1-1; D remains ambiguous. Trimming pared 7 bases from V and 6 bases from J, leaving 15 bases between. Germline values: CDR1 MNHEY, CDR2 SVGAGI. The CDR3 spans 13 residues. The chain's CDR3 is CASMAERPPEAFF. The CDR3 DNA sequence: TGTGCCAGCATGGCAGAAAGACCCCCTGAAGCTTTCTTT.

This clone was recorded once. This chain connects TRBV20-1 to TRBJ2-1, with TRBD2 matching over 9 bases. The CDR3 extends over 14 amino acids. Germline V gives CDR1 DFQATT, CDR2 SNEGSKA (reference sequence). J was trimmed by 8 bases and V by 3 bases; bases with no gene match: 8. The CDR3 bases are TGCAGTGCTAGTGTAGCGGGAGTGTCCGATGAGCAGTTCTTC. Its translation: CSASVAGVSDEQFF.

The J gene is TRBJ1-2, the V gene TRBV9; TRBD1 might be the D (5 bases). The length of the CDR3 is 16 residues. CDR1 and CDR2 from the germline V gene are SGDLS and YYNGEE. Between the trimmed V and J ends, which lost 3 bases and 4 bases, there was a span of 19 bases. The CDR3 coding sequence is TGTGCCAGCAGCGGAGGGGCGGGGGACCCTCTCTATGGCTACACCTTC. It is translated as CASSGGAGDPLYGYTF. Full variable domain (remainder filled in from reference TRBV9 and TRBJ1-2): DSGVTQTPKHLITATGQRVTLRCSPRSGDLSVYWYQQSLDQGLQFLIQYYNGEERAKGNILERFSAQQFPDLHSELNLSSLELGDSALYFCASSGGAGDPLYGYTFGSGTRLTVV.

The DNA of the CDR3 is TGTGCCAGCACCCCCTTACCAGCGGGAGGAGCAGATACGCAGTATTTT. Translation: CASTPLPAGGADTQYF. The rearrangement uses TRBV9 and TRBJ2-3; 9 bases are shared with TRBD2. V was clipped by 6 bases and J by 4 bases; unmatched bases: 12. This CDR3 contains 16 residues. Germline V lookup: CDR1 SGDLS, CDR2 YYNGEE.

The gene calls are TRBV23-1 and TRBJ2-1; D call uncertain. TRBV23-1 is an ORF; its function is uncertain. Trimming took off 7 bases at V and 9 bases at J, with 7 bases between the two ends. The CDR3 is made up of 10 amino acids. In DNA form, the CDR3 reads TGCGCCAGCACCCCGGGTGAGCAGTTCTTC. Translating gives CASTPGEQFF.

This clone appeared a single time. The genes are TRBV19 and TRBJ2-1; TRBD2 matches at 10 bases. Germline loops: CDR1 LNHDA, CDR2 SQIVND (reference sequence). The V segment lost 5 bases and the J segment 2 bases; nucleotides outside the gene matches: 9. The CDR3 sequence is 17 residues long. For the CDR3, the DNA is TGTGCCAGTAGTTGGGTAGCGGGGGGAGGGACCTACAATGAGCAGTTCTTC. This encodes CASSWVAGGGTYNEQFF.